Below, one TCR beta chain is given with its context. Its specificity is not known. The CDR3 contains 14 residues. The V and J ends lost 0 bases and 4 bases respectively, with 10 bases between them. The V gene's germline CDR1 is LGHNA and CDR2 YSLEER. This entry comes from a study of OX40 agonist ivuxolimab in advanced cancers. Overall study: Dose-escalation patients had hepatocellular carcinoma, melanoma, renal cell or head and neck cancer. A history of anti-PD-1, anti-PD-L1 or anti-CTLA-4 therapy was acceptable, and about 40% had some.

Study-wide findings and caveats: Doses of 0.1 to 3.0 mg/kg were accompanied by clonal expansion of CD4+ and CD8+ blood T cells by week 6.

TCRdb's table, derived via immunoSEQ multiplex PCR, lists solely in-frame clones and lacks some. The repertoire includes fewer than 20,000 clones, 78% of them detected once, and under 30% sits in the top ten. The chain couples TRBV4-3 to TRBJ2-7; D gene uncertain. This clonotype originated in an adult with an advanced solid tumor such as melanoma, head and neck, liver or kidney cancer. The starting material was CD4+ or CD8+ T cells sorted from blood, obtained in a trial of the OX40 agonist ivuxolimab. CDR3 nucleotides: TGCGCCAGCAGCCAAGAGGTCCCCCGGTACGAGCAGTACTTC. Translated, it gives CASSQEVPRYEQYF.